This T cell receptor (beta chain) is from a study of control samples from healthy donors and cancer patients. CDR3 length: 13 residues. Looked up from germline, CDR1 is KGHDR and CDR2 is SFDVKD. Trimming removed 4 bases at V and 6 bases at J, with 9 bases between. The assay was immunoSEQ multiplex PCR, and TCRdb's table has in-frame clones only and misses some. This sample has 150,000 to 200,000 clones, with roughly 91% found just once. The material sequenced was blood. This sequence originates from a woman aged 30 to 39 in good health. The chain couples TRBV24-1 to TRBJ1-5; D remains ambiguous. The CDR3 DNA is TGTGCCACCAGTGAAGGCGGGTTTCAGCCCCAGCATTTT. Protein product: CATSEGGFQPQHF.